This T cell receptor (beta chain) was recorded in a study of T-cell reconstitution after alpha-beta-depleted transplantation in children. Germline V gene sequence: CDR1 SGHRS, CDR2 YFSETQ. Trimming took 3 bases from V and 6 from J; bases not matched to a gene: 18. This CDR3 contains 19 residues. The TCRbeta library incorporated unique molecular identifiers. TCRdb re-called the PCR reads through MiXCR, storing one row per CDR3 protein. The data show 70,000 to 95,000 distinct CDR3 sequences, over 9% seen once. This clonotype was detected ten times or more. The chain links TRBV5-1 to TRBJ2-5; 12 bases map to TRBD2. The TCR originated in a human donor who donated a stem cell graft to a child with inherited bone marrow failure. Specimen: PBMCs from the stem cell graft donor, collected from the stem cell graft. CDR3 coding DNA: TGCGCCAGCAGCTCCTACTCGACTAGCGGGAGTTGGCAGGGGAAGACCCAGTACTTC. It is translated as CASSSYSTSGSWQGKTQYF.